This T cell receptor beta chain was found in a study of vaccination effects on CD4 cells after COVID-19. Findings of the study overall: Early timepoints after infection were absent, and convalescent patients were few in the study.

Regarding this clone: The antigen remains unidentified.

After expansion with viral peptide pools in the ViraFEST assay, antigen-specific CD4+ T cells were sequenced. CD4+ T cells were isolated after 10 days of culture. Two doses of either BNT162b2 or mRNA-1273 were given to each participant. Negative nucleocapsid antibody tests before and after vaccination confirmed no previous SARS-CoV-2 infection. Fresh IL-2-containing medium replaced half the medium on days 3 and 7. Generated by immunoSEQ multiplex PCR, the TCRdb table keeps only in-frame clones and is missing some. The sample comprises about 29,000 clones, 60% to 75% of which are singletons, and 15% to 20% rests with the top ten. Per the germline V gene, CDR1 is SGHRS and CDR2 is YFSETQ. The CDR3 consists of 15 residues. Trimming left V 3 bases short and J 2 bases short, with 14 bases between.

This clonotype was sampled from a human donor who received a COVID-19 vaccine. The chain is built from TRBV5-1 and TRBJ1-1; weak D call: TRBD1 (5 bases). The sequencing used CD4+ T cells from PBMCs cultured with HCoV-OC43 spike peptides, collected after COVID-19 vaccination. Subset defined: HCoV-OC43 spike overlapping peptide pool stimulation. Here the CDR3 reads CASSWEGMVNTEAFF. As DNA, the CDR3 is TGCGCCAGCAGCTGGGAGGGGATGGTCAACACTGAAGCTTTCTTT.